Sequencing of this T cell receptor (beta chain) was carried out in a study of cytomegalovirus exposure and HLA in healthy donors. Study information: Unique TCRs from HLA-typed donors, 75 million to 100 million of them, were held in an early data release. Among over 350 genotyped donors, around 82% fell in the Caucasian-associated ancestry cluster.

PCR involved 60 Vbeta and 13 Jbeta primers. TCRdb's copy holds only in-frame clones and misses some; the assay was immunoSEQ multiplex PCR. The table has about 160,000 clones, approximately 76% seen once. The CDR3 has 13 residues. The V gene's germline CDR1 is WNHNN and CDR2 SYGVQD (reference sequence). V was pared by 6 bases and J by 5 bases, with 1 base of the junction left unmatched. This clone was found a few times. What it binds is not known. The study, taken as a whole, reports: Previous analysis showed most TCR beta V segments were productive about 90% or about 30% of the time. There were 164 TCR beta chains listed as cytomegalovirus-associated.

The material sequenced was PBMCs. The chain links TRBV10-1 to TRBJ2-5; 12 positions agree with TRBD2. The source of this sequence is a female donor in good health and CMV-seronegative. CDR3 sequence (DNA): TGCGCCAGCAGCACTAGCGGGGGGGAGACCCAGTACTTC. It codes for CASSTSGGETQYF.